The T cell receptor beta chain described here comes from a study of T-cell reconstitution after alpha-beta-depleted transplantation in children. TCRbeta library construction was performed incorporating unique molecular identifiers. TCRdb reanalysed the PCR reads using MiXCR and keeps one entry per CDR3 protein. There are 210,000 or so distinct CDR3 sequences in the sample; about 9.2% occur only once, and 5.5% to 8% lies in the top ten. This clonotype was detected a few times. Trimming removed 1 base at V and 6 bases at J, with 11 bases between. CDR3 length: 14 residues. The J gene is TRBJ2-3, the V gene TRBV12-3 or TRBV12-4; D unresolved. The sample here was PBMCs from the stem cell graft donor, taken from the stem cell graft. The TCR comes from a human donor who donated a stem cell graft to a child with acute lymphoblastic leukemia. The CDR3 is CASSLDRVRDTQYF. CDR3 nucleotides: TGTGCCAGCAGTTTAGATAGGGTGAGGGATACGCAGTATTTT.